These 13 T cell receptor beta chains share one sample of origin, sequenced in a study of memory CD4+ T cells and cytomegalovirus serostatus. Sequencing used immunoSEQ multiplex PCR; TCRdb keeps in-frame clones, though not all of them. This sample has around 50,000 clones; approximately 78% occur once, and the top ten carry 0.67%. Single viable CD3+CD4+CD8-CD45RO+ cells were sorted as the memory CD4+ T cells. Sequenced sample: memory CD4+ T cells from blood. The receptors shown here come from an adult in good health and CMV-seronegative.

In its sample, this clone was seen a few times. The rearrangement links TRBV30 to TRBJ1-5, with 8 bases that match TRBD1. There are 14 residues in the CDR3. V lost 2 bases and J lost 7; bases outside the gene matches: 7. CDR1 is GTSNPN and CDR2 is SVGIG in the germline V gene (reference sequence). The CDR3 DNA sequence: TGTGCCTGGAGTTCTCAGGGGGCAAACCAGCCCCAGCATTTT. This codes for CAWSSQGANQPQHF.

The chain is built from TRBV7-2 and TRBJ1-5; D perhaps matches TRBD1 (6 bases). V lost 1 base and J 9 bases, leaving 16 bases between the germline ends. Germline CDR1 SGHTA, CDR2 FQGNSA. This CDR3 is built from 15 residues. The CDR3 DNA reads TGTGCCAGCAGCTTAGGCGACAGGAGTAGTTGGCCCCAGCATTTT. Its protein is CASSLGDRSSWPQHF.

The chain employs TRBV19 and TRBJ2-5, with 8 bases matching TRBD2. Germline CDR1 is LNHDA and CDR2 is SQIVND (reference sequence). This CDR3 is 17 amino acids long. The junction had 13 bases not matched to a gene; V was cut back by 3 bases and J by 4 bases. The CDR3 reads CASSITSGSLRGETQYF. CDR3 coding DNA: TGTGCCAGTAGTATTACCAGCGGGAGCCTCAGAGGAGAGACCCAGTACTTC.

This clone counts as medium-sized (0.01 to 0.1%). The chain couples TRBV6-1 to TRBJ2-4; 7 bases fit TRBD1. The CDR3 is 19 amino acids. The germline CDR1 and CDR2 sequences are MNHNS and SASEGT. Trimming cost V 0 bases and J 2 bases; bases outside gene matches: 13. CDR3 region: CASSEAKGGTDVSKNIQYF. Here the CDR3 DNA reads TGTGCCAGCAGTGAAGCAAAGGGTGGGACAGACGTGTCCAAAAACATTCAGTACTTC.

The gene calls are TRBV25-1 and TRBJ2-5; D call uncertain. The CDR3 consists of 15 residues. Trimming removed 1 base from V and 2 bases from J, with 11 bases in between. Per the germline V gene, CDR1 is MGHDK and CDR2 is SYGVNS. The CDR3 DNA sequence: TGTGCCAGCAGTGAATCCCATACCCCACAAGAGACCCAGTACTTC. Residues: CASSESHTPQETQYF.

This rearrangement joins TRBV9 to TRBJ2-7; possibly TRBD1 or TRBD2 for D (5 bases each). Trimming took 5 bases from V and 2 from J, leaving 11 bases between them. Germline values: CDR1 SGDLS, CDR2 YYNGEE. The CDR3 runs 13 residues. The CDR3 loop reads CASSRDETYEQYF. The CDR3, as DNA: TGTGCCAGCAGTCGGGACGAAACCTACGAGCAGTACTTC.

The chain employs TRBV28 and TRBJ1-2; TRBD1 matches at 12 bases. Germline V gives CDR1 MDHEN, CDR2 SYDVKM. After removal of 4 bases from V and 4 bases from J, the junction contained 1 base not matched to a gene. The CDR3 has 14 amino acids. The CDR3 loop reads CASSWGQGAYGYTF. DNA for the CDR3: TGTGCCAGCAGTTGGGGACAGGGGGCCTATGGCTACACCTTC.

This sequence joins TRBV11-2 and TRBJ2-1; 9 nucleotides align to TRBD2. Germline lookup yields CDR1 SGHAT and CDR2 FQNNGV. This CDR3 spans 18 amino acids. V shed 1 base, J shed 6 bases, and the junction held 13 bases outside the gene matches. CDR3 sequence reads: CASSLGRAGGGGGNEQFF. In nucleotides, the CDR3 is TGTGCCAGCAGCTTAGGCAGAGCGGGAGGCGGAGGGGGCAATGAGCAGTTCTTC.

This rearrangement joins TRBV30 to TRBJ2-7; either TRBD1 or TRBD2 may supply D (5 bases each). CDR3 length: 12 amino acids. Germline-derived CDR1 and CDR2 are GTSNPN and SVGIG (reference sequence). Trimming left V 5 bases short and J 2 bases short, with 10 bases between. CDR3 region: CAWGGSTYEQYF. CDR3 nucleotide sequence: TGTGCCTGGGGGGGTTCAACCTACGAGCAGTACTTC.

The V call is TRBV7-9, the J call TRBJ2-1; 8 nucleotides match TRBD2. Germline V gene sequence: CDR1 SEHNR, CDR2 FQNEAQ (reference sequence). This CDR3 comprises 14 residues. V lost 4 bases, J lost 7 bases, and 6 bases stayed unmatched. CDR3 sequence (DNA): TGTGCCAGCAGCTCCGGACTAGCATTTAATGAGCAGTTCTTC. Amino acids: CASSSGLAFNEQFF. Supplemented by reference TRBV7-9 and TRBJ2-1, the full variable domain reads DTGVSQNPRHKITKRGQNVTFRCDPISEHNRLYWYRQTLGQGPEFLTYFQNEAQLEKSRLLSDRFSAERPKGSFSTLEIQRTEQGDSAMYLCASSSGLAFNEQFFGPGTRLTVL.

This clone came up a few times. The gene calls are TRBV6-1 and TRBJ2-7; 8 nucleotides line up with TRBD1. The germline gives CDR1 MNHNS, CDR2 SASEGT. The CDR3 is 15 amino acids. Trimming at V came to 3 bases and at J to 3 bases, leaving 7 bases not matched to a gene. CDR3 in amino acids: CASSEPQGAHYEQYF. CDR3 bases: TGTGCCAGCAGTGAGCCTCAGGGGGCCCACTACGAGCAGTACTTC.

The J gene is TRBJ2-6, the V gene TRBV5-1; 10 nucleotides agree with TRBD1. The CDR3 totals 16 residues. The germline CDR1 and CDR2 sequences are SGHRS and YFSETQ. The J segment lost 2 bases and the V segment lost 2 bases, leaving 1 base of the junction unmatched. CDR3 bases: TGCGCCAGCAGCTTAGGACAGGGGGCTGGGGCCAACGTCCTGACTTTC. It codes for CASSLGQGAGANVLTF.

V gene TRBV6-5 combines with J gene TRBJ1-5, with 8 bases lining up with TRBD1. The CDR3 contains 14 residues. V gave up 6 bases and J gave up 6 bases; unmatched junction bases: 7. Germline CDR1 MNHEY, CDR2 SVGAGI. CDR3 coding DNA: TGTGCCAGCAGCGGACAGGGTAATCGTCAGCCCCAGCATTTT. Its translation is CASSGQGNRQPQHF.